Following are 31 T cell receptor beta chains from one sample sequenced in a study of regulatory T cells in long-lasting Graves disease. Time point here: newly diagnosed GD, antithyroid drugs for less than 3 months. The authors made the TCR library using RNA they extracted from PBMCs. The TCR beta library used iRepertoire HTBI primers with Arm-PCR amplification of CDR3. TCRdb called the multiplex PCR reads again in MiXCR, with one record for every CDR3 protein. The sample consists of approximately 300,000 distinct CDR3 sequences, 15% to 20% of them appearing once. Sequenced here: peripheral blood mononuclear cells (PBMCs), sampled at new diagnosis, from a patient treated with antithyroid drugs. The receptors here all came from a female donor with Graves disease.

The V gene is TRBV20-1, the J gene TRBJ2-5; 16 bases match TRBD2. The CDR3 extends over 17 amino acids. The trim removed 6 bases at V and 5 bases at J, leaving 12 bases unmatched. Germline CDR1 is DFQATT and CDR2 is SNEGSKA (reference sequence). CDR3 bases: TGCAGTGCCCCCGGGACTAGCGGGAGGGCGGATCAGGAGACCCAGTACTTC. Protein sequence: CSAPGTSGRADQETQYF.

The chain carries TRBV28 and TRBJ2-5; D is perhaps TRBD1 (5 bases). Deletions cut 5 bases from V and 0 bases from J, with 13 bases between. CDR3 length: 15 amino acids. CDR1 is MDHEN, CDR2 SYDVKM, per germline. CDR3 amino acids: CASSPPQGYQETQYF. The CDR3 bases are TGTGCCAGCAGTCCTCCCCAGGGTTACCAAGAGACCCAGTACTTC.

This clonotype was observed a handful of times. This chain uses TRBV28 with TRBJ2-7, with D possibly TRBD1 on 6 matching bases. V was trimmed by 6 bases and J by 1 base, leaving 13 bases between them. CDR3 length: 14 residues. Germline values: CDR1 MDHEN, CDR2 SYDVKM. DNA of the CDR3: TGTGCCAGCAGCCCTGCCGGGACATCCTACGAGCAGTACTTC. Translated: CASSPAGTSYEQYF.

There are many counts of this clonotype. The chain employs TRBV30 and TRBJ1-6; D gene unclear. The CDR3 runs to 12 residues. CDR1 and CDR2 (germline): GTSNPN, SVGIG (reference sequence). Deletions cut 1 base from V and 9 bases from J, with 7 bases between. CDR3 region: CAWSADISPLHF. The CDR3 DNA sequence: TGTGCCTGGAGTGCAGATATTTCACCCCTCCACTTT.

This clonotype was recorded many times. The gene calls are TRBV2 and TRBJ2-3, with no clear D. Per the germline V gene, CDR1 is SNHLY and CDR2 is FYNNEI. CDR3 size: 14 residues. Trimming shortened V by 5 bases and J by 0 bases, and 9 bases separated the two germline ends. The CDR3: CASSFISSTDTQYF. The CDR3 DNA follows: TGTGCCAGCAGTTTTATCTCTAGCACAGATACGCAGTATTTT.

Only one count was recorded for this clonotype. A much larger clone lies a single base off, so this may be a read error. The rearrangement links TRBV5-1 to TRBJ2-3; no clear D gene. The length of the CDR3 is 12 residues. Germline V gives CDR1 SGHRS, CDR2 YFSETQ. CDR3: CASSPYADTQYF. The CDR3 DNA is TGTGCCAGCAGCCCCTACGCAGATACGCAGTATTTT. The whole variable domain, remainder taken from reference TRBV5-1 and TRBJ2-3, is KAGVTQTPRYLIKTRGQQVTLSCSPISGHRSVSWYQQTPGQGLQFLFEYFSETQRNKGNFPGRFSGRQFSNSRSEMNVSTLELGDSALYLCASSPYADTQYFGPGTRLTVL.

This clonotype appeared many times. The rearrangement links TRBV27 to TRBJ2-6, with no clear D. V was clipped by 6 bases and J by 3 bases, with 18 bases between them. Germline CDR1 is MNHEY and CDR2 is SMNVEV (reference sequence). This CDR3 contains 17 residues. The CDR3 DNA reads TGTGCCAGCAGAGGCTCGGGTAGAGGCGGTGGGGCCAACGTCCTGACTTTC. The encoded protein is CASRGSGRGGGANVLTF.

As for this clonotype: The junction shows a germline mismatch at one end, possibly a read error. J is TRBJ2-6 and V is TRBV28; tentative D call: TRBD2 (5 bases). CDR1 and CDR2 (germline): MDHEN, SYDVKM. CDR3 length: 8 amino acids. CDR3 loop: CASSFPGF. The CDR3 DNA follows: TGTGCCAGCAGTTTCCCGGGGTTC.

This clonotype is a singleton in its sample. One base away lies a much larger clone, so this may be a sequencing read error. The chain combines TRBV28 with TRBJ2-2; 8 bases are shared with TRBD2. Germline V CDR1 and CDR2: MDHEN, SYDVKM. The CDR3 extends over 15 amino acids. Germline trimming cut 5 bases from V and 5 bases from J; bases unmatched to any gene: 7. CDR3 sequence reads: CASSPSGGLTGELFF. CDR3 in DNA: TGTGCCAGCAGTCCCTCGGGAGGGCTGACCGGGGAGCTGTTTTTT.

This clonotype came up many times. The chain recombines TRBV25-1 with TRBJ2-2; 14 bases align to TRBD2. Germline CDR1 MGHDK, CDR2 SYGVNS. V gave up 1 base and J gave up 3 bases; unmatched junction bases: 7. This CDR3 comprises 19 residues. The CDR3 nucleotides are TGTGCCAGCAGTGAATGGAGACTAGCGGGAGGGGCTGACACCGGGGAGCTGTTTTTT. It translates to CASSEWRLAGGADTGELFF.

As for this clonotype: A much larger clone lies one base from this, so it may be a read error. Because it lacks the conserved phenylalanine or tryptophan at the end, this CDR3 is likely a read error. The chain links TRBV2 to TRBJ2-7; TRBD1 is a possible D gene (5 bases). Trimming pared 8 bases from V and 3 bases from J, leaving 23 bases between. Per the germline V gene, CDR1 is SNHLY and CDR2 is FYNNEI. The CDR3 extends over 16 amino acids. The CDR3 spells CASGFGLGQANYEQYL. As DNA, the CDR3 is TGTGCCAGCGGTTTTGGTTTGGGGCAGGCAAACTACGAGCAGTACCTC.

About this clonotype itself: This likely stems from a read error, as it lies one base from a far larger clone. J is TRBJ2-3 and V is TRBV7-2; D is possibly TRBD2 (6 bases). The last part of the DNA fits TRBJ2-7 better; the J call may be wrong. The CDR3 consists of 16 residues. Germline CDR1 reads SGHTA; CDR2 reads FQGNSA. CDR3 sequence reads: CVSSLEASATPYEQYF. For the CDR3, the DNA is TGTGTCAGCAGCTTAGAGGCTAGCGCCACCCCCTACGAGCAGTACTTC.

This clonotype has a count of ten or more. The chain couples TRBV19 to TRBJ1-5, with 8 bases matching TRBD1. The V segment lost 3 bases and the J segment 5 bases; nucleotides outside the gene matches: 6. This CDR3 comprises 15 residues. Germline CDR1 LNHDA, CDR2 SQIVND (reference sequence). The CDR3, as DNA: TGTGCCAGTAGTATCTCAGGGACAGGATATCAGCCCCAGCATTTT. This codes for CASSISGTGYQPQHF.

This clonotype has a count of ten or more. The V and J genes are TRBV24-1 and TRBJ1-2; TRBD1 matches 9 bases. This CDR3 region has 16 residues. The ends lost 1 base at V and 1 base at J; junction bases unmatched: 3. Germline V gene sequence: CDR1 KGHDR, CDR2 SFDVKD. The CDR3 loop is CATSDFGTGNNYGYTF. The CDR3 DNA follows: TGTGCCACCAGTGATTTTGGGACAGGGAATAACTATGGCTACACCTTC.

The sample holds many counts of this clonotype. The chain uses TRBV30 and TRBJ2-7, with a possible D match to TRBD1 (6 bases). CDR1 and CDR2 from the germline V gene are GTSNPN and SVGIG (reference sequence). V lost 0 bases and J lost 3, with 9 bases in between. This CDR3 is built from 13 residues. The CDR3 DNA follows: TGTGCCTGGAGTGTCGGACAGTACTACGAGCAGTACTTC. This codes for CAWSVGQYYEQYF.

Note on this clonotype: This may stem from a read error, because a much larger clone lies one nucleotide away. The chain joins TRBV5-1 to TRBJ2-1, with no clear D. The V gene lost 2 bases and the J gene lost 10 bases, with 13 bases spanning the gap. The V gene's germline CDR1 is SGHRS and CDR2 YFSETQ. CDR3 length equals 13 residues. Written as DNA, the CDR3 is TGCGCCAGCAGCTTTGGGTCGGAAAGAGAGCAGTTCTTC. Its translation is CASSFGSEREQFF. Full variable domain (missing parts from reference TRBV5-1 and TRBJ2-1): KAGVTQTPRYLIKTRGQQVTLSCSPISGHRSVSWYQQTPGQGLQFLFEYFSETQRNKGNFPGRFSGRQFSNSRSEMNVSTLELGDSALYLCASSFGSEREQFFGPGTRLTVL.

This clonotype was seen many times. The CDR3 loop is CASSVFSSGANVLTF. The CDR3 DNA reads TGTGCCAGCAGTGTCTTCAGCTCTGGGGCCAACGTCCTGACTTTC. The genes are TRBV28 and TRBJ2-6, with D hard to call. Trimming removed 5 bases from V and 0 bases from J, with 8 bases in between. Germline V lookup: CDR1 MDHEN, CDR2 SYDVKM. The CDR3 length is 15 residues.

This clonotype was found many times. The V gene is TRBV7-9, the J gene TRBJ2-1; the D is unclear. V was shortened by 5 bases and J by 0 bases, with 23 bases between the two germline ends. The germline CDR1 and CDR2 sequences are SEHNR and FQNEAQ (reference sequence). The CDR3 totals 19 residues. CDR3: CASSNRKVRRSFSYNEQFF. CDR3 nucleotides: TGTGCCAGCAGCAACCGTAAGGTTAGACGATCCTTCTCCTACAATGAGCAGTTCTTC.

This clonotype was counted at least ten times. The V gene is TRBV10-3, the J gene TRBJ2-3, with 13 nucleotides matching TRBD2. Germline CDR1 and CDR2: ENHRY and SYGVKD. The CDR3 contains 15 residues. The J segment lost 5 bases and the V segment lost 6 bases, leaving 5 bases of the junction unmatched. This CDR3 reads CAIRAGLAGVDTQYF. As DNA, the CDR3 is TGTGCCATCAGGGCCGGACTAGCGGGAGTAGATACGCAGTATTTT.

The chain is built from TRBV19 and TRBJ1-1; a weak D match, TRBD1 (5 bases). The CDR3 is made up of 13 amino acids. Trimming took off 10 bases at V and 1 base at J, with 13 bases between the two ends. The germline gives CDR1 LNHDA, CDR2 SQIVND (reference sequence). The CDR3, as DNA: TGTGCCACCAAACCGGGGCCGAACACTGAAGCTTTCTTT. It specifies CATKPGPNTEAFF. The full variable domain, with the rest looked up from reference TRBV19 and TRBJ1-1, is DGGITQSPKYLFRKEGQNVTLSCEQNLNHDAMYWYRQDPGQGLRLIYYSQIVNDFQKGDIAEGYSVSREKKESFPLTVTSAQKNPTAFYLCATKPGPNTEAFFGQGTRLTVV.

This clonotype came up many times. The chain links TRBV9 to TRBJ1-6; 9 positions match TRBD1. Germline V lookup: CDR1 SGDLS, CDR2 YYNGEE. After removal of 3 bases from V and 5 bases from J, the junction contained 3 bases not matched to a gene. The CDR3 loop spans 15 amino acids. The CDR3 loop is CASSGDRADNSPLHF. CDR3 nucleotides: TGTGCCAGCAGCGGGGACAGGGCCGATAATTCACCCCTCCACTTT.

This clonotype occurred many times. This chain uses TRBV20-1 with TRBJ2-7, with 7 bases aligning to TRBD2. CDR1 is DFQATT and CDR2 is SNEGSKA in the germline V gene (reference sequence). CDR3 length equals 13 residues. V trimming: 6 bases; J trimming: 0 bases; junction bases outside the gene matches: 5. The CDR3 reads CSARQRGSYEQYF. The CDR3, as DNA: TGCAGTGCCAGGCAGCGGGGCTCCTACGAGCAGTACTTC.

This chain joins TRBV9 and TRBJ1-5; perhaps TRBD1 as D (5 bases). The CDR3 loop spans 15 amino acids. Germline lookup yields CDR1 SGDLS and CDR2 YYNGEE. V was trimmed by 0 bases and J by 1 base, leaving 8 bases between them. The CDR3 nucleotides read TGTGCCAGCAGCGTAGGGTGGGGGAGCAATCAGCCCCAGCATTTT. Translation gives CASSVGWGSNQPQHF.

The chain links TRBV7-8 to TRBJ2-3, with 11 bases fitting TRBD2. V shed 7 bases and J 2 bases; nucleotides not matched to a gene: 8. CDR1 SGHVS and CDR2 FQNEAQ come from the germline V gene. The CDR3 contains 16 residues. The CDR3 coding sequence is TGTGCCAGCATTTCTTTAGCGGGAGGGCCCACAGATACGCAGTATTTT. Amino acids: CASISLAGGPTDTQYF.

This clonotype showed up many times. The rearrangement uses TRBV18 and TRBJ2-3; D unclear. The germline gives CDR1 KGHSH, CDR2 LQKENI. Trimming left V 4 bases short and J 4 bases short, with 12 bases between. The CDR3 is 14 amino acids. This chain's CDR3 is CASSQNGEPDTQYF. The CDR3 region has the DNA TGTGCCAGCTCACAAAACGGAGAACCAGATACGCAGTATTTT.

This clonotype was detected ten times or more. For the CDR3, the DNA is TGTGCCAGTAGTTTGACGGTATCTGGGGCCAACGTCCTGACTTTC. Translation gives CASSLTVSGANVLTF. The V call is TRBV19, the J call TRBJ2-6; D not certain. Germline V gene lookup returns CDR1 LNHDA and CDR2 SQIVND (reference sequence). This CDR3 has 15 amino acids. V was trimmed by 5 bases and J by 1 base, leaving 9 bases between them.

This clonotype was seen at least ten times. J is TRBJ2-3 and V is TRBV24-1; no clear D gene. V lost 5 bases and J 1 base, leaving 12 bases between the germline ends. The CDR3 contains 15 residues. Looked up from germline, CDR1 is KGHDR and CDR2 is SFDVKD. This chain's CDR3 is CATSAKASGTDTQYF. The CDR3 bases are TGTGCCACCAGTGCCAAGGCGTCGGGCACAGATACGCAGTATTTT.

The chain joins TRBV6-2 or TRBV6-3 to TRBJ2-1, with D perhaps TRBD2 (6 bases). V lost 0 bases and J 3 bases, leaving 12 bases between the germline ends. The CDR3 is made up of 16 amino acids. Germline V gene sequence: CDR1 MNHEY, CDR2 SVGEGT. The CDR3 loop is CASSYSELASYNEQFF. The CDR3, as DNA: TGTGCCAGCAGTTACTCTGAACTAGCTAGCTACAATGAGCAGTTCTTC.

This clonotype was detected many times. V usage is TRBV6-1 and J usage is TRBJ1-2; D not certain. The CDR3 has 15 residues. Trimming cost V 4 bases and J 3 bases, with 15 bases left between them. Germline V gene sequence: CDR1 MNHNS, CDR2 SASEGT. CDR3 in amino acids: CASSGRSSDYYGYTF. The CDR3 nucleotides read TGTGCCAGCAGTGGAAGGAGTAGTGATTACTATGGCTACACCTTC.

This clonotype was counted ten times or more. V gene TRBV11-3 combines with J gene TRBJ2-7, with TRBD2 as a possible D gene (5 bases). Germline V lookup: CDR1 SGHNT, CDR2 YENEEA. Trimming took off 4 bases at V and 3 bases at J, with 10 bases between the two ends. The CDR3 spans 13 residues. The CDR3: CASSSLRDYEQYF. DNA for the CDR3: TGTGCCAGCAGCTCCTTGAGGGACTACGAGCAGTACTTC.

As for this clonotype: With a far larger clone one base away, a read error is the likely cause. J is TRBJ2-1 and V is TRBV27; D is possibly TRBD1 (5 bases). CDR3 size: 13 residues. Trimming cost V 4 bases and J 13 bases, with 17 bases left between them. Germline CDR1 is MNHEY and CDR2 is SMNVEV (reference sequence). This CDR3 is CASSYTGQETQFF. CDR3 nucleotide sequence: TGTGCCAGCAGTTATACAGGCCAAGAGACCCAGTTCTTC.